This T cell receptor (beta chain) was obtained from a study of blood T cell repertoires in COVID-19. On the study more broadly: Acute and convalescent COVID-19 specimens originated in the United States, Italy and Spain.

Profiling relied on immunoSEQ multiplex PCR, and the TCRdb table lists in-frame clones only, not all of them. This sample has about 440,000 clones, with roughly 85% found just once. The CDR3 spans 14 residues. V lost 2 bases and J 2 bases, leaving 4 bases between the germline ends. CDR1 LGHDT and CDR2 YNNKEL come from the germline V gene (reference sequence). The receptor was isolated from a woman aged 18 to 35 with acute COVID-19. The chain has TRBV3-1 (or the pseudogene TRBV3-2) and TRBJ2-6, with D hard to call. Material for sequencing was PBMCs or T cells enriched from blood (not recorded which). The DNA of the CDR3 is TGTGCCAGCAGCCAAACTACTGGGGCCAACGTCCTGACTTTC. It is translated as CASSQTTGANVLTF.